This entry lists 26 T cell receptor beta chains sequenced from one sample in a study of T cell responses to AZD1222 COVID-19 vaccine. TCRdb's table, derived via immunoSEQ multiplex PCR, lists solely in-frame clones and lacks some. The table shows 150,000 or so clones, with roughly 88% occurring only once. The material sequenced was peripheral blood, taken 28 days after the second AZD1222 dose. The receptors were gathered from an adult who received the AZD1222 COVID-19 vaccine.

V gene TRBV6-4 combines with J gene TRBJ1-2; TRBD1 aligns across 7 bases. The CDR3 spans 14 residues. Germline assignment: CDR1 MRHNA and CDR2 SNTAGT. Trimming removed 4 bases from V and 6 bases from J; junction bases left unmatched: 8. DNA of the CDR3: TGTGCCAGCAGTGGCGAAACAGGGGAGAATGGCTACACCTTC. Encoded protein: CASSGETGENGYTF.

The chain joins TRBV12-1 to TRBJ2-7; the table's D call of TRBD1 was not tested on the DNA. TRBV12-1 is noted as a pseudogene. The CDR3 is 14 residues long. In nucleotides, the CDR3 is TGTGCCAGCAGCTTCCGGGACAGCTACTACGAGCAGTACTTC. Amino acids: CASSFRDSYYEQYF.

V is TRBV5-5 and J is TRBJ1-3, with 7 bases fitting TRBD1. The V segment lost 4 bases and the J segment 0 bases; nucleotides outside the gene matches: 10. This CDR3 is built from 17 residues. Germline V lookup: CDR1 SGHKS, CDR2 YYEKEE (reference sequence). The CDR3 sequence is CASSRRTGLHSGNTIYF. In DNA form, the CDR3 reads TGTGCCAGCAGCCGACGGACAGGACTACACTCTGGAAACACCATATATTTT.

The V and J genes are TRBV19 and TRBJ2-1; TRBD1 matches 8 bases. CDR1 LNHDA and CDR2 SQIVND come from the germline V gene (reference sequence). The CDR3 covers 15 residues. With V trimmed by 5 bases and J by 7 bases, 10 bases remained unmatched. The CDR3 region has the DNA TGTGCCAGTAGTTTTCGACAGGGGACCTCAAATGAGCAGTTCTTC. Protein sequence: CASSFRQGTSNEQFF.

The chain uses TRBV27 and TRBJ2-7, with D possibly being TRBD1 (6 bases). Trimming removed 2 bases at V and 2 bases at J, with 7 bases between. The CDR3 contains 13 residues. The V gene's germline CDR1 is MNHEY and CDR2 SMNVEV (reference sequence). The DNA of the CDR3 is TGTGCCAGCAGTTTACAGGGGACCTACGAGCAGTACTTC. This translates into CASSLQGTYEQYF.

This chain links TRBV6-5 with TRBJ1-1, with D maybe TRBD1 (5 bases). The CDR3 is 15 amino acids. V was trimmed by 1 base and J by 1 base, leaving 10 bases between them. CDR1 and CDR2 from the germline V gene are MNHEY and SVGAGI. The CDR3 nucleotides are TGTGCCAGCAGTTACTGGTCAGGGAGGAACACTGAAGCTTTCTTT. Encoded protein: CASSYWSGRNTEAFF.

The chain has TRBV9 and TRBJ1-6, with D unclear. The CDR3 is made up of 14 amino acids. The germline V gene encodes CDR1 SGDLS and CDR2 YYNGEE. V lost 3 bases to trimming and J lost 7 bases, with 11 bases between them. CDR3 DNA sequence: TGTGCCAGCAGCGCGGACGGTCGAAATTCACCCCTCCACTTT. Amino acids: CASSADGRNSPLHF.

The V and J genes are TRBV18 and TRBJ2-7; D not certain. The CDR3 is made up of 15 amino acids. Per the germline V gene, CDR1 is KGHSH and CDR2 is LQKENI. Trimming took 3 bases from V and 0 from J, leaving 12 bases between them. The CDR3, as DNA: TGTGCCAGCTCACCGACTCGAGCGAGCTCCTACGAGCAGTACTTC. Protein: CASSPTRASSYEQYF.

This sequence joins TRBV18 and TRBJ2-2; D might be TRBD1 or TRBD2, each matching 5 bases. Deletions cut 3 bases from V and 3 bases from J, with 11 bases between. The CDR3 is 15 amino acids. CDR1 and CDR2 (germline): KGHSH, LQKENI. The CDR3 coding sequence is TGTGCCAGCTCACCGATGGGGACCGACACCGGGGAGCTGTTTTTT. As protein: CASSPMGTDTGELFF.

The rearrangement joins TRBV6-5 to TRBJ2-1; D possibly corresponds to TRBD2 (6 bases). This CDR3 contains 16 residues. Germline loops: CDR1 MNHEY, CDR2 SVGAGI. Trimming took 2 bases from V and 2 from J, leaving 13 bases between them. CDR3 nucleotide sequence: TGTGCCAGCAGTTACCTAGCGTCAGTACCCTACAATGAGCAGTTCTTC. It yields the protein CASSYLASVPYNEQFF.

J is TRBJ2-1 and V is TRBV30; 11 nucleotides line up with TRBD2. CDR1 and CDR2 (germline): GTSNPN, SVGIG (reference sequence). V lost 0 bases to trimming and J lost 10 bases; unmatched junction nucleotides: 8. This CDR3 spans 15 amino acids. CDR3 in DNA: TGTGCCTGGAGTGTTGGGCTAGCGGGGGGTGGGGAGCAGTTCTTC. It encodes CAWSVGLAGGGEQFF. Filled out from reference TRBV30 and TRBJ2-1, the complete variable domain reads SQTIHQWPATLVQPVGSPLSLECTVEGTSNPNLYWYRQAAGRGLQLLFYSVGIGQISSEVPQNLSASRPQDRQFILSSKKLLLSDSGFYLCAWSVGLAGGGEQFFGPGTRLTVL.

This clone was counted only a few times. The chain links TRBV10-3 to TRBJ1-3; D might be TRBD1 (6 bases). This CDR3 is 15 amino acids long. Germline V lookup: CDR1 ENHRY, CDR2 SYGVKD. Trimming took 6 bases from V and 2 from J, leaving 14 bases between them. CDR3 in amino acids: CAISDDRKTGNTIYF. The CDR3 region has the DNA TGTGCCATCAGCGATGACAGGAAAACTGGAAACACCATATATTTT.

This chain uses TRBV5-1 with TRBJ2-2; a possible D gene is TRBD1 (6 bases). Trimming took off 0 bases at V and 1 base at J, with 7 bases between the two ends. The CDR3 length is 15 residues. Germline V gene data show CDR1 as SGHRS and CDR2 as YFSETQ. CDR3 residues: CASSLGTENTGELFF. The CDR3 DNA reads as TGCGCCAGCAGCTTGGGGACAGAGAACACCGGGGAGCTGTTTTTT.

The chain has TRBV7-9 and TRBJ2-5, with TRBD2 identical over 10 bases. Germline V gives CDR1 SEHNR, CDR2 FQNEAQ (reference sequence). This CDR3 has 15 residues. Trimming at V came to 5 bases and at J to 2 bases, leaving 5 bases not matched to a gene. The CDR3 here is CASSQRGGNQETQYF. DNA of the CDR3: TGTGCCAGCAGCCAGCGGGGGGGTAATCAAGAGACCCAGTACTTC.

This clone was seen a single time. J is TRBJ2-7 and V is TRBV18; D remains unclear. Per the germline V gene, CDR1 is KGHSH and CDR2 is LQKENI. Trimming left V 2 bases short and J 2 bases short, with 13 bases between. The CDR3 length is 15 residues. CDR3 bases: TGTGCCAGCTCACCAATACTACAAGAACCCTACGAGCAGTACTTC. Residues: CASSPILQEPYEQYF.

The rearrangement links TRBV6-2 or TRBV6-3 to TRBJ1-2; D is possibly TRBD1 (6 bases). The length of the CDR3 is 17 residues. Per the germline V gene, CDR1 is MNHEY and CDR2 is SVGEGT. Between the trimmed V and J ends, which lost 4 bases and 4 bases, there was a span of 22 bases. The CDR3 here is CASSSKSRQASVYGYTF. CDR3 in DNA: TGTGCCAGCAGTTCCAAAAGCCGACAGGCCTCTGTCTATGGCTACACCTTC.

CDR3 protein: CASRGQGKNYGYTF. The CDR3 DNA is TGTGCCAGCAGGGGGCAGGGGAAAAACTATGGCTACACCTTC. This chain links TRBV7-9 with TRBJ1-2; tentatively, D is TRBD1 (6 bases). This CDR3 has 14 amino acids. Germline CDR1 reads SEHNR; CDR2 reads FQNEAQ (reference sequence). Trimming removed 6 bases at V and 2 bases at J, with 13 bases between.

The chain couples TRBV30 to TRBJ1-6; D ambiguous. Germline loops: CDR1 GTSNPN, CDR2 SVGIG (reference sequence). V was pared by 5 bases and J by 9 bases, with 14 bases between. The CDR3 runs to 13 residues. The CDR3 DNA reads as TGTGCCTGGTCATCGGGAGTAGTTTCACCCCTCCACTTT. Protein sequence: CAWSSGVVSPLHF.

This chain links TRBV30 with TRBJ2-7; no clear D. With 5 bases removed from V and 3 bases from J, the gap between germline ends came to 14 bases. CDR3 size: 13 residues. Germline V lookup: CDR1 GTSNPN, CDR2 SVGIG (reference sequence). The CDR3 loop reads CAWGGMGNYEQYF. The CDR3 DNA reads TGTGCCTGGGGCGGAATGGGGAACTACGAGCAGTACTTC.

This chain connects TRBV5-6 to TRBJ1-2; a possible D gene is TRBD1 (6 bases). The CDR3 is 14 residues long. With 4 bases removed from V and 4 bases from J, the gap between germline ends came to 14 bases. CDR1 and CDR2 (germline): SGHDT, YYEEEE. The CDR3 DNA is TGTGCCAGCAGCCTAGGGACATACGGCTATGGCTACACCTTC. This codes for CASSLGTYGYGYTF.

The chain couples TRBV5-1 to TRBJ2-7; tentatively, D is TRBD1 or TRBD2 (5 bases each). V was cut by 2 bases and J by 3 bases, with 9 bases left in between. CDR3 length: 13 amino acids. Germline CDR1 and CDR2: SGHRS and YFSETQ. The CDR3 spells CASSFGAIYEQYF. CDR3 bases: TGCGCCAGCAGCTTCGGGGCGATCTACGAGCAGTACTTC.

This clone was detected once. A read error may explain this, as a much larger clone is one base away. This CDR3 reads CASSFIRNQPQHF. In DNA form, the CDR3 reads TGTGCCAGCAGTTTCATTAGAAATCAGCCCCAGCATTTT. The chain couples TRBV27 to TRBJ1-5; no reliable D call. Germline-derived CDR1 and CDR2 are MNHEY and SMNVEV (reference sequence). V was shortened by 3 bases and J by 4 bases, with 7 bases between the two germline ends. The CDR3 sequence is 13 residues long.

The chain employs TRBV7-3 and TRBJ1-6, with 9 bases lining up with TRBD1. Per the germline V gene, CDR1 is SGHTA and CDR2 is FQGTGA. This CDR3 spans 19 amino acids. Trimming removed 11 bases from V and 7 bases from J; junction bases left unmatched: 24. The CDR3 spells CAVEGRDRVDPSSNSPLHF. The DNA of the CDR3 is TGTGCCGTGGAGGGTCGGGACAGGGTCGACCCCTCGTCAAATTCACCCCTCCACTTT.

This sequence joins TRBV3-1 (or the pseudogene TRBV3-2) and TRBJ1-5, with 12 nucleotides matching TRBD1. CDR3 length: 18 amino acids. Germline lookup yields CDR1 LGHDT and CDR2 YNNKEL (reference sequence). The ends lost 4 bases at V and 6 bases at J; junction bases unmatched: 13. CDR3 region: CASSPRSGTGGAGQPQHF. CDR3 nucleotides: TGTGCCAGCAGCCCGCGTTCCGGGACAGGGGGCGCCGGTCAGCCCCAGCATTTT.

The chain employs TRBV3-1 (or the pseudogene TRBV3-2) and TRBJ2-7; 8 bases align to TRBD1. Trimming cost V 1 base and J 7 bases; bases outside gene matches: 9. The CDR3 loop spans 15 amino acids. Germline CDR1 LGHDT, CDR2 YNNKEL (reference sequence). This chain's CDR3 is CASSQGTGPGGEQYF. The CDR3 region has the DNA TGTGCCAGCAGCCAAGGGACAGGGCCAGGGGGTGAGCAGTACTTC.

V is TRBV6-1 and J is TRBJ1-1; perhaps TRBD1 as D (6 bases). Germline V lookup: CDR1 MNHNS, CDR2 SASEGT. V lost 5 bases to trimming and J lost 0 bases, with 10 bases between them. This CDR3 contains 14 residues. As DNA, the CDR3 is TGTGCCAGCAGTTCAGGGGTTGTGAACACTGAAGCTTTCTTT. It specifies CASSSGVVNTEAFF.